These T cell receptor beta chains were read from a single sample in a study of blood T cell repertoires in COVID-19. The data were produced by immunoSEQ multiplex PCR, yet TCRdb's version contains in-frame clones alone and is incomplete. The sample consists of fewer than 200,000 clones, approximately 84% of them appearing once. Source material: peripheral blood. Source of these receptors: a woman over 75 with COVID-19, enrolled during active disease. CDR3s include the opening cysteine and the closing phenylalanine or tryptophan. The D gene is left open where the match is weak. The listing skips clone size in some rows; elsewhere it reads once, few, many or a size class.

>TRBJ1-2|TRBD1|.|TRBV2
TGTGCCAGCAGTGTCGCAGGGGGCCAGGGAGTGGATGGCTACACCTTC
CASSVAGGQGVDGYTF
>TRBJ1-2|TRBD1|.|TRBV2
TGTGCCAGCAGTGAGGTTTCTATTTCGGACAGGGCCCGTTGGGGCTACACCTTC
CASSEVSISDRARWGYTF
>TRBJ1-2|.|few|TRBV2
TGTGCCAGCCGGACGGGGGGAGTCGGCTACACCTTC
CASRTGGVGYTF
>TRBJ2-7|TRBD2|.|TRBV6-5
TGTGCCAGCACCACCCGGGAGGATCGCGCCGAGCAGTACTTC
CASTTREDRAEQYF
>TRBJ1-1|.|.|TRBV5-5
TGTGCCAGCAGCTTTATCCCGGGGGCTGAAGCTTTCTTT
CASSFIPGAEAFF
>TRBJ2-1|TRBD2|.|TRBV5-1
TGCGCCAGCAGCCTCCGGGGTGGGACTAGAATGGATGAGCAGTTCTTC
CASSLRGGTRMDEQFF
>TRBJ1-3|.|.|TRBV6-5
TGTGCCAGTTCCCCCCGGCTCTCAGGCAACACCATATATTTT
CASSPRLSGNTIYF
>TRBJ1-5|TRBD1|.|TRBV10-3
TGTGCCATCAGTGAGTCAGGTCCCAGGACAGGGAGCAATCAGCCCCAGCATTTT
CAISESGPRTGSNQPQHF
>TRBJ2-7|TRBD1|.|TRBV27
TGTGCCAGCAGTTTAGGCCGGGACAGGGGGCTCGAGCAGTACTTC
CASSLGRDRGLEQYF
>TRBJ2-2|TRBD2|.|TRBV19
TGTGCCAGTACCAGACTAGCGGTAAACACCGGGGAGCTGTTTTTT
CASTRLAVNTGELFF
>TRBJ1-1|.|.|TRBV10-3
TGTGCCATCAGTGATCTCAGGTTGGAAGCTTTCTTT
CAISDLRLEAFF
>TRBJ2-7|.|.|TRBV25-1
TGTGCCAGCAGCCGGGTACATGAGCAGTACTTC
CASSRVHEQYF
>TRBJ2-3|TRBD2|.|TRBV3-1/TRBV3-2
TGTGCCAGCAGCCAAGATTCTACTAGCGGGGAGGAGACCACAGATACGCAGTATTTT
CASSQDSTSGEETTDTQYF
>TRBJ2-7|TRBD2|.|TRBV29-1
TGCAGCGTTGTCCCGGCGGGGGGTCTGGTGCGATACGAGCAGTACTTC
CSVVPAGGLVRYEQYF
>TRBJ2-7|.|.|TRBV6-5
TGTGCCAGCAGTTACTCCGCCAGGGGCGGGTACGAGCAGTACTTC
CASSYSARGGYEQYF
>TRBJ1-1|.|.|TRBV11-3
TGTGCCAGCAGCTCCGGACGGGGCACTGAAGCTTTCTTT
CASSSGRGTEAFF
>TRBJ2-7|TRBD1|few|TRBV2
TGTGCCAGCAGTGCAATGGGACAGGGCCTCTCCTACGAGCAGTACTTC
CASSAMGQGLSYEQYF
>TRBJ2-2|TRBD1|.|TRBV5-1
TGCGCCAGCAGCTTTACCGGGACAGGGCTCACCGGGGAGCTGTTTTTT
CASSFTGTGLTGELFF
>TRBJ2-7|.|.|TRBV10-3
TGTGCCATCAGTATAGGACAGTCTCCTTGGGAGCAGTACTTC
CAISIGQSPWEQYF
>TRBJ1-2|TRBD1|.|TRBV2
TGTGCCAGCAGTGGCGAGGGGGCCGACTATGGCTACACCTTC
CASSGEGADYGYTF
>TRBJ2-3|.|.|TRBV5-1
TGCGCCAGCAGCTTGGGGAGGGTGGGCACAGATACGCAGTATTTT
CASSLGRVGTDTQYF
>TRBJ1-1|.|.|TRBV21-1
TGTGCCAGCAGCAAGAAATCTCCGGTGCCTGGGGGGGGCACTGAAGCTTTCTTT
CASSKKSPVPGGGTEAFF
>TRBJ2-1|TRBD2|once|TRBV5-1
TGCGCCAGCAGCTTGATACTAGCGAACAATGAGCAGTTCTTC
CASSLILANNEQFF
>TRBJ2-2|TRBD1|.|TRBV12-3/TRBV12-4
TGTGCTGGGACAGGGTACACCGGGGAGCTGTTTTTT
CAGTGYTGELFF
>TRBJ2-7|TRBD2|.|TRBV5-1
TGCGCCAGCAGGACGGCGGGGGGGCCGGGCTACGAGCAGTACTTC
CASRTAGGPGYEQYF
>TRBJ2-4|.|.|TRBV27
TGTGCCAGCAGCCGGGTCTCGGGCAAAAACATTCAGTACTTC
CASSRVSGKNIQYF
>TRBJ1-1|.|.|TRBV29-1
TGCAGCGTTGGGGGGGAGGGAGCTTTCTTT
CSVGGEGAFF
>TRBJ1-5|.|.|TRBV5-6
TGTGCCAGCAGCTTGTTTTTCAGGGGCTTCTCTCAGCCCCAGCATTTT
CASSLFFRGFSQPQHF
>TRBJ1-1|.|.|TRBV28
TGTGCCAGCAGTTCGGAGATGAACACTGAAGCTTTCTTT
CASSSEMNTEAFF
>TRBJ2-1|TRBD1|few|TRBV7-2
TGTGCCAGCACCCCGGGGACAGGGTTGAATGAGCAGTTCTTC
CASTPGTGLNEQFF
>TRBJ2-6|TRBD2|.|TRBV9
TGTGCCAGCAGCGCCCGGACTAGCGGGAGGTCCGGGGCCAACGTCCTGACTTTC
CASSARTSGRSGANVLTF
>TRBJ2-1|.|once|TRBV19
TGTGCCAGTAGGTCTCCAGGGGTTTCCTACAATGAGCAGTTCTTC
CASRSPGVSYNEQFF
>TRBJ2-3|.|once|TRBV12-3/TRBV12-4
TGTGCCAGCAGTTCTACAGGGCCAGATACGCAGTATTTT
CASSSTGPDTQYF
>TRBJ1-5|TRBD1|.|TRBV27
TGTGCCAGCAAAATCCGGGACAGGATCAATCAGCCCCAGCATTTT
CASKIRDRINQPQHF
>TRBJ1-2|.|.|TRBV12-3/TRBV12-4
TGTGCCAGCAGCCGAACAGTAATCTATGGCTACACCTTC
CASSRTVIYGYTF
>TRBJ2-7|TRBD2|.|TRBV18
TGTGCCAGCTCAACAACCGGGGGGAGGTACGAGCAGTACTTC
CASSTTGGRYEQYF
>TRBJ2-1|TRBD1|.|TRBV5-1
TGCGCCAGCAGCTTGCTGGGACAGTCCTACAATGAGCAGTTCTTC
CASSLLGQSYNEQFF
>TRBJ2-1|.|few|TRBV11-1
TGTGCCAGCAGCGGAAACAGAAATGAGCAGTTCTTC
CASSGNRNEQFF
>TRBJ2-1|TRBD1|.|TRBV25-1
TGTGCCAGCAGTGAATTCGGGACAGCCAATGAGCAGTTCTTC
CASSEFGTANEQFF
>TRBJ2-7|.|.|TRBV30
TGTGCCTGGAGTGTAGGCGGCAGCTCCTACGAGCAGTACTTC
CAWSVGGSSYEQYF